The 31 T cell receptor beta chains below come from one sample, sequenced in a study of blood T cell repertoires in COVID-19. Profiled with immunoSEQ multiplex PCR; TCRdb holds only in-frame clones, not every one. The data contain 200,000 to 250,000 clones, approximately 80% of them singletons. The sample consisted of PBMCs or T cells enriched from blood (not recorded which). The receptors derive from a man aged 55-75 years who had recovered from COVID-19.

The table lists this clone with a count of one. This chain links TRBV7-3 with TRBJ2-5; D gene unclear. The CDR3 is made up of 15 amino acids. The germline V gene encodes CDR1 SGHTA and CDR2 FQGTGA. V was shortened by 1 base and J by 1 base, with 10 bases between the two germline ends. The CDR3 sequence: CASSLRAGLQETQYF. The CDR3 DNA reads TGTGCCAGCAGCTTAAGAGCAGGCCTCCAAGAGACCCAGTACTTC.

The chain has TRBV27 and TRBJ1-5, with 8 bases identical to TRBD1. In germline, CDR1 is MNHEY, CDR2 SMNVEV (reference sequence). The CDR3 covers 15 residues. The J segment lost 11 bases and the V segment lost 2 bases, leaving 11 bases of the junction unmatched. The CDR3 here is CASSLSRGPTEAQHF. The CDR3 DNA sequence: TGTGCCAGCAGTTTAAGCAGGGGGCCAACGGAGGCCCAGCATTTT.

This clone came up once. The gene calls are TRBV7-9 and TRBJ1-1, with 9 bases lining up with TRBD1. V lost 4 bases to trimming and J lost 1 base; unmatched junction nucleotides: 10. This CDR3 is 17 amino acids long. The V gene's germline CDR1 is SEHNR and CDR2 FQNEAQ (reference sequence). Here the CDR3 reads CASSSGGTGLRNTEAFF. The CDR3 DNA reads as TGTGCCAGCAGCTCAGGTGGGACAGGGCTACGGAACACTGAAGCTTTCTTT. The full variable domain, its missing parts supplied by reference TRBV7-9 and TRBJ1-1, is DTGVSQNPRHKITKRGQNVTFRCDPISEHNRLYWYRQTLGQGPEFLTYFQNEAQLEKSRLLSDRFSAERPKGSFSTLEIQRTEQGDSAMYLCASSSGGTGLRNTEAFFGQGTRLTVV.

This chain links TRBV5-1 with TRBJ2-7, with 12 bases that match TRBD1. This CDR3 comprises 17 residues. Per germline, CDR1 SGHRS and CDR2 YFSETQ. After removal of 1 base from V and 4 bases from J, the junction contained 9 bases not matched to a gene. Written as DNA, the CDR3 is TGCGCCAGCAGCTTGTCCTCGGGACAGGGGGCTAGATACGAGCAGTACTTC. This codes for CASSLSSGQGARYEQYF.

This rearrangement joins TRBV21-1 to TRBJ2-7; TRBD2, the table's D call, lacks a check against the DNA. TRBV21-1 is flagged as a pseudogene. The CDR3 consists of 20 residues. The CDR3 spells CASSKPRTHLGLAVSYEQYF. The CDR3 DNA reads TGTGCCAGCAGCAAACCCCGAACCCACCTAGGACTAGCGGTCTCCTACGAGCAGTACTTC.

The chain has TRBV27 and TRBJ1-2; D may be TRBD1 (6 bases). The CDR3 extends over 14 amino acids. Germline values: CDR1 MNHEY, CDR2 SMNVEV (reference sequence). V was trimmed by 4 bases and J by 10 bases, leaving 19 bases between them. CDR3 residues: CASSSGTRASFYTF. The CDR3 DNA sequence: TGTGCCAGCAGTTCCGGGACAAGGGCTTCCTTCTACACCTTC.

A note on this clone: It is unclear where the CDR3 begins or ends on the DNA, so no DNA is shown, and the CDR3 is as TCRdb lists it. V gene TRBV21-1 combines with J gene TRBJ1-1; the table calls TRBD1, which could not be checked here. TRBV21-1 is flagged as a pseudogene. The CDR3 numbers 16 amino acids, ends counted. The CDR3 here is CASSKVGQGAITEAFF.

Worth noting for this clone: The same CDR3 arises from other DNA sequences in this sample as well. The chain joins TRBV7-2 to TRBJ1-6; no clear D. The V end was cut by 0 bases, the J end by 9 bases, with 12 bases between. The germline gives CDR1 SGHTA, CDR2 FQGNSA. CDR3 size: 15 residues. The CDR3 bases are TGTGCCAGCAGCTTAGCGCTCGGGGAGGGTTCACCCCTCCACTTT. Amino acids: CASSLALGEGSPLHF.

The chain employs TRBV2 and TRBJ1-1; D ambiguous. The germline V and J ends were trimmed by 6 bases and 0 bases, with 11 bases remaining between them. The germline gives CDR1 SNHLY, CDR2 FYNNEI. The CDR3 has 14 amino acids. The CDR3 DNA sequence: TGTGCCAGCAGGCCCCGCGTTTTGAACACTGAAGCTTTCTTT. Protein sequence: CASRPRVLNTEAFF.

This clone was seen just once. V gene TRBV5-6 combines with J gene TRBJ2-5; 9 positions match TRBD1. This CDR3 contains 16 residues. CDR1 is SGHDT, CDR2 YYEEEE, per germline. V gave up 0 bases and J gave up 5 bases; unmatched junction bases: 8. The CDR3 sequence: CASSLAWGTGLETQYF. The CDR3 DNA reads TGTGCCAGCAGCTTGGCCTGGGGGACAGGGCTCGAGACCCAGTACTTC.

The genes are TRBV5-1 and TRBJ1-6; D unresolved. Per the germline V gene, CDR1 is SGHRS and CDR2 is YFSETQ. This CDR3 has 17 amino acids. Trimming shortened V by 0 bases and J by 4 bases, and 14 bases separated the two germline ends. CDR3 in DNA: TGCGCCAGCAGCTTGGAAGGCAACGGAGGATATAATTCACCCCTCCACTTT. Its translation: CASSLEGNGGYNSPLHF.

V usage is TRBV2 and J usage is TRBJ1-4; D gene unclear. Trimming left V 6 bases short and J 0 bases short, with 8 bases between. In germline, CDR1 is SNHLY, CDR2 FYNNEI. The CDR3 sequence is 14 residues long. The CDR3, as DNA: TGTGCCAGCAGATACAGAACAACTAATGAAAAACTGTTTTTT. Encoded protein: CASRYRTTNEKLFF.

With regard to this clone: Since the CDR3 does not end with the conserved phenylalanine or tryptophan, this likely comes from a read error. It is unclear where the CDR3 begins or ends on the DNA, so no DNA is shown, and the CDR3 is as TCRdb lists it. The V gene is TRBV5-5, the J gene TRBJ1-2; the table's D call, TRBD1, has no DNA check behind it. CDR1 is SGHKS, CDR2 YYEKEE, per germline (reference sequence). The CDR3 is made up of 9 amino acids, end residues included. The CDR3 protein is CASSVGQDY.

The chain recombines TRBV6-2 or TRBV6-3 with TRBJ2-7; the match to TRBD2 covers 9 bases. This CDR3 spans 14 amino acids. The junction had 6 bases not matched to a gene; V was cut back by 4 bases and J by 5 bases. The germline V gene encodes CDR1 MNHEY and CDR2 SVGEGT. CDR3 in amino acids: CASSSGVAGDEQYF. CDR3 coding DNA: TGTGCCAGCAGTTCCGGGGTAGCGGGGGACGAGCAGTACTTC.

V is TRBV30 and J is TRBJ1-1; D remains ambiguous. The CDR3 is 12 residues long. In germline, CDR1 is GTSNPN, CDR2 SVGIG (reference sequence). With 0 bases removed from V and 11 bases from J, the gap between germline ends came to 13 bases. The chain's CDR3 is CAWSVDGNKAFF. CDR3 sequence (DNA): TGTGCCTGGAGTGTAGACGGGAACAAGGCTTTCTTT.

The chain couples TRBV2 to TRBJ1-6; tentative D call: TRBD1 (6 bases). The germline gives CDR1 SNHLY, CDR2 FYNNEI. The V and J ends lost 10 bases and 10 bases respectively, with 14 bases between them. The CDR3 is 12 amino acids. CDR3 nucleotides: TGTGCCACGGGGGGCAGGGCCTCACCCCTCCACTTT. Encoded protein: CATGGRASPLHF.

The rearrangement uses TRBV11-2 and TRBJ1-1, with D possibly matching TRBD1 (5 bases). V lost 1 base to trimming and J lost 7 bases, with 16 bases between them. Germline V gives CDR1 SGHAT, CDR2 FQNNGV. The CDR3 consists of 15 residues. This chain's CDR3 is CASSLAGRAINEAFF. In nucleotides, the CDR3 is TGTGCCAGCAGCTTAGCTGGCAGGGCGATCAATGAAGCTTTCTTT.

This chain joins TRBV6-5 and TRBJ1-2; 8 bases align to TRBD1. With V trimmed by 6 bases and J by 1 base, 4 bases remained unmatched. This CDR3 has 14 amino acids. Germline loops: CDR1 MNHEY, CDR2 SVGAGI. CDR3 nucleotides: TGTGCCAGCAGGAACACAGGGGGTAACTATGGCTACACCTTC. Amino acids: CASRNTGGNYGYTF.

The rearrangement uses TRBV10-3 and TRBJ2-3; D might be TRBD1 (5 bases). V was clipped by 3 bases and J by 6 bases, with 16 bases between them. This CDR3 region has 15 residues. Germline values: CDR1 ENHRY, CDR2 SYGVKD. CDR3 sequence reads: CAISDQRVQVDTQYF. The CDR3 DNA sequence: TGTGCCATCAGTGACCAACGGGTACAGGTTGATACGCAGTATTTT.

The chain is built from TRBV5-1 and TRBJ2-7; TRBD1 matches at 8 bases. Germline CDR1 is SGHRS and CDR2 is YFSETQ. The CDR3 spans 14 residues. The V gene end was trimmed by 4 bases and the J gene end by 1 base; junction bases not matched to a gene: 4. The CDR3 DNA follows: TGCGCCAGCAGCGGAACAGGGGGGTCCTACGAGCAGTACTTC. Its translation: CASSGTGGSYEQYF.

The chain is built from TRBV6-5 and TRBJ2-7; the match to TRBD1 covers 10 bases. The CDR3 has 14 amino acids. The germline V gene encodes CDR1 MNHEY and CDR2 SVGAGI. With 7 bases clipped from V and 4 bases from J, the junction kept 7 bases outside the gene matches. The CDR3 bases are TGTGCCAGCAAACCGCGGGACAGGGGATACGAGCAGTACTTC. The encoded protein is CASKPRDRGYEQYF.

The V call is TRBV7-8, the J call TRBJ2-7; D might be TRBD1 (6 bases). CDR3 length: 15 residues. V was cut by 5 bases and J by 0 bases, with 14 bases left in between. The germline CDR1 and CDR2 sequences are SGHVS and FQNEAQ. The DNA of the CDR3 is TGTGCCAGCAGCCCTCTAGCAGGGGTCTCCTACGAGCAGTACTTC. This translates into CASSPLAGVSYEQYF. Using reference TRBV7-8 and TRBJ2-7 for the parts outside the CDR3, the full variable domain is GAGVSQSPRYKVAKRGQDVALRCDPISGHVSLFWYQQALGQGPEFLTYFQNEAQLDKSGLPSDRFFAERPEGSVSTLKIQRTQQEDSAVYLCASSPLAGVSYEQYFGPGTRLTVT.

The chain carries TRBV5-6 and TRBJ1-1; 11 positions agree with TRBD1. Germline lookup yields CDR1 SGHDT and CDR2 YYEEEE. V gave up 7 bases and J gave up 2 bases; unmatched junction bases: 1. This CDR3 region has 13 residues. The CDR3 region is CASGQGANTEAFF. The CDR3 DNA reads as TGTGCCAGCGGACAGGGGGCCAACACTGAAGCTTTCTTT.

J is TRBJ2-7 and V is TRBV19, with TRBD1 matching over 12 bases. This CDR3 has 15 residues. CDR1 is LNHDA, CDR2 SQIVND, per germline (reference sequence). Losses at the gene ends were 5 bases for V and 9 bases for J; bases not matched to a gene: 11. The CDR3 nucleotides read TGTGCCAGTAGTCTCGGAATGGGACAGGGGGCGTTGCAGTACTTC. Amino acid sequence: CASSLGMGQGALQYF.

J is TRBJ1-2 and V is TRBV3-1 (or the pseudogene TRBV3-2); maybe TRBD1 (5 bases). The CDR3 is 15 residues long. V dropped 0 bases and J dropped 7 bases, with 15 bases sitting between them. CDR1 is LGHDT, CDR2 YNNKEL, per germline (reference sequence). CDR3 bases: TGTGCCAGCAGCCAAGAATGGGGCATTGCAGGTGGCTACACCTTC. It codes for CASSQEWGIAGGYTF.

The chain couples TRBV29-1 to TRBJ1-2; TRBD1 agrees at 11 bases. Germline lookup yields CDR1 SQVTM and CDR2 ANQGSEA. The trim removed 5 bases at V and 0 bases at J, leaving 11 bases unmatched. The CDR3 is 17 residues long. CDR3 DNA: TGCAGCGTTACCTCCGGGACAGGGGGGGAGACTAACTATGGCTACACCTTC. It translates to CSVTSGTGGETNYGYTF.

This chain uses TRBV7-2 with TRBJ1-2, with 9 bases aligning to TRBD1. Trimming at V came to 5 bases and at J to 8 bases, leaving 12 bases not matched to a gene. This CDR3 is built from 15 residues. The germline V gene has CDR1 SGHTA and CDR2 FQGNSA. The CDR3 coding sequence is TGTGCCAGCAGCCCTAGCCCGGGACAGGGTGGGGGCTACACCTTC. It yields the protein CASSPSPGQGGGYTF. The full variable domain, rest sourced from reference TRBV7-2 and TRBJ1-2, is GAGVSQSPSNKVTEKGKDVELRCDPISGHTALYWYRQSLGQGLEFLIYFQGNSAPDKSGLPSDRFSAERTGGSVSTLTIQRTQQEDSAVYLCASSPSPGQGGGYTFGSGTRLTVV.

The chain has TRBV7-8 and TRBJ1-1, with D unclear. The CDR3 has 12 amino acids. The V gene's germline CDR1 is SGHVS and CDR2 FQNEAQ. V dropped 5 bases and J dropped 11 bases, with 15 bases sitting between them. The CDR3 DNA sequence: TGTGCCAGCAGCGCTATCTCGGGTGAGGCTTTCTTT. Amino acids: CASSAISGEAFF.

The chain carries TRBV5-1 and TRBJ1-1; TRBD1 is a possible D gene (5 bases). Germline-derived CDR1 and CDR2 are SGHRS and YFSETQ. V was shortened by 2 bases and J by 4 bases, with 9 bases between the two germline ends. This CDR3 region has 13 residues. This CDR3 is CASSFQGGTEAFF. CDR3 DNA sequence: TGCGCCAGCAGCTTCCAGGGAGGCACTGAAGCTTTCTTT.

The chain has TRBV28 and TRBJ1-2; the match to TRBD1 covers 7 bases. The CDR3 has 16 residues. Germline trimming cut 8 bases from V and 2 bases from J; bases unmatched to any gene: 14. CDR1 is MDHEN, CDR2 SYDVKM, per germline. The DNA for the CDR3 is TGTGCCAGCCACCTTTCCCGACAGGGAGGAAACTATGGCTACACCTTC. It encodes CASHLSRQGGNYGYTF.

The V gene is TRBV5-1, the J gene TRBJ2-7; 8 nucleotides match TRBD1. Germline V CDR1 and CDR2: SGHRS, YFSETQ. The CDR3 totals 16 residues. The trim removed 0 bases at V and 7 bases at J, leaving 12 bases unmatched. The CDR3 sequence: CASSLGAAQGAREQYF. CDR3 in DNA: TGCGCCAGCAGCTTGGGGGCCGCGCAGGGGGCGAGGGAGCAGTACTTC. Full variable domain (missing parts from reference TRBV5-1 and TRBJ2-7): KAGVTQTPRYLIKTRGQQVTLSCSPISGHRSVSWYQQTPGQGLQFLFEYFSETQRNKGNFPGRFSGRQFSNSRSEMNVSTLELGDSALYLCASSLGAAQGAREQYFGPGTRLTVT.